One and the same sample provided the 24 T cell receptor beta chains below, sequenced in a study of cytomegalovirus exposure and HLA in healthy donors. Profiling relied on immunoSEQ multiplex PCR, and the TCRdb table lists in-frame clones only, not all of them. The data show roughly 250,000 clones, with 70% to 90% seen just once and 1% to 1.5% held by the top ten. Material for sequencing was PBMCs. The receptors derive from a woman aged 30 to 39 in good health and CMV-seropositive.

The V call is TRBV5-1, the J call TRBJ2-7; 10 positions agree with TRBD2. This CDR3 comprises 14 residues. Germline V CDR1 and CDR2: SGHRS, YFSETQ. The V and J ends lost 4 bases and 2 bases, in that order; junction bases with no gene match: 3. The CDR3 reads CASSPGLATYEQYF. The DNA for the CDR3 is TGCGCCAGCAGCCCGGGACTAGCGACCTACGAGCAGTACTTC.

V and J are TRBV27 and TRBJ2-1; 9 bases are a match to TRBD2. The CDR3 extends over 15 amino acids. In germline, CDR1 is MNHEY, CDR2 SMNVEV (reference sequence). With 1 base clipped from V and 9 bases from J, the junction kept 7 bases outside the gene matches. The CDR3 reads CASSLLGTSIGEQFF. The CDR3 DNA sequence: TGTGCCAGCAGTTTATTGGGGACTAGCATTGGTGAGCAGTTCTTC.

The chain recombines TRBV27 with TRBJ2-7; a possible D gene is TRBD1 (5 bases). This CDR3 spans 14 amino acids. Looked up from germline, CDR1 is MNHEY and CDR2 is SMNVEV (reference sequence). V was clipped by 6 bases and J by 1 base, with 13 bases between them. CDR3 sequence: CASRSSRVSYEQYF. In DNA, the CDR3 is TGTGCCAGCAGATCATCCAGGGTTTCCTACGAGCAGTACTTC.

The rearrangement uses TRBV18 and TRBJ1-4; no clear D gene. Germline V gene lookup returns CDR1 KGHSH and CDR2 LQKENI. Trimming left V 6 bases short and J 8 bases short, with 13 bases between. The CDR3 is 13 residues long. CDR3 sequence: CASSLGRAEKLFF. Written as DNA, the CDR3 is TGTGCCAGCTCCCTAGGCAGAGCCGAAAAACTGTTTTTT. Together with reference TRBV18 and TRBJ1-4, the CDR3 gives the full variable domain: NAGVMQNPRHLVRRRGQEARLRCSPMKGHSHVYWYRQLPEEGLKFMVYLQKENIIDESGMPKERFSAEFPKEGPSILRIQQVVRGDSAAYFCASSLGRAEKLFFGSGTQLSVL.

The gene calls are TRBV27 and TRBJ1-4; 7 bases fit TRBD1. The CDR3 is made up of 17 amino acids. The germline V gene has CDR1 MNHEY and CDR2 SMNVEV (reference sequence). Trimming at V came to 5 bases and at J to 2 bases, leaving 11 bases not matched to a gene. CDR3 in DNA: TGTGCCAGCAGTCCCCTCAGTCCGGACAGGACTAATGAAAAACTGTTTTTT. This translates into CASSPLSPDRTNEKLFF. Complete variable domain (other parts from reference TRBV27 and TRBJ1-4): EAQVTQNPRYLITVTGKKLTVTCSQNMNHEYMSWYRQDPGLGLRQIYYSMNVEVTDKGDVPEGYKVSRKEKRNFPLILESPSPNQTSLYFCASSPLSPDRTNEKLFFGSGTQLSVL.

V usage is TRBV9 and J usage is TRBJ2-2; tentative D call: TRBD1 (6 bases). V lost 1 base, J lost 5 bases, and 9 bases lay in between. In germline, CDR1 is SGDLS, CDR2 YYNGEE. The CDR3 spans 14 residues. CDR3 region: CASSVQGNTGELFF. CDR3 DNA sequence: TGTGCCAGCAGCGTACAGGGGAATACCGGGGAGCTGTTTTTT.

V usage is TRBV25-1 and J usage is TRBJ2-2; D uncertain. The germline V gene encodes CDR1 MGHDK and CDR2 SYGVNS. The ends were cut back, 6 bases at V and 2 bases at J, with 4 bases in the middle. This CDR3 is built from 12 residues. The CDR3 sequence: CASRANTGELFF. CDR3 bases: TGTGCCAGCAGGGCAAACACCGGGGAGCTGTTTTTT.

This clone was counted only a few times. The chain couples TRBV18 to TRBJ2-1; D not certain. V shed 2 bases and J shed 5 bases, with 10 bases lying between them. The CDR3 spans 14 residues. Germline V lookup: CDR1 KGHSH, CDR2 LQKENI. The CDR3: CASSPGDGNNEQFF. The CDR3 nucleotides are TGTGCCAGCTCACCAGGAGACGGAAACAATGAGCAGTTCTTC.

The CDR3 is CASSFYQGETQYF. In DNA form, the CDR3 reads TGTGCCAGCAGCTTCTATCAGGGGGAGACCCAGTACTTC. This chain links TRBV11-2 with TRBJ2-5; D might be TRBD1 (6 bases). Germline loops: CDR1 SGHAT, CDR2 FQNNGV. V lost 3 bases and J lost 5, with 10 bases in between. CDR3 size: 13 residues.

The chain recombines TRBV28 with TRBJ1-5; D gene uncertain. Germline lookup yields CDR1 MDHEN and CDR2 SYDVKM. Trimming left V 3 bases short and J 8 bases short, with 14 bases between. CDR3 length: 14 residues. CDR3 DNA sequence: TGTGCCAGCAGTTTTACTGGGAGGTATAAGCCCCAGCATTTT. Amino acids: CASSFTGRYKPQHF.

The chain joins TRBV5-1 to TRBJ2-7; 7 bases match TRBD2. J was trimmed by 0 bases and V by 2 bases; bases with no gene match: 8. Per the germline V gene, CDR1 is SGHRS and CDR2 is YFSETQ. The CDR3 length is 16 residues. CDR3 nucleotides: TGCGCCAGCAGCTTTCTTTTGGGAGGGACCTCCTACGAGCAGTACTTC. This codes for CASSFLLGGTSYEQYF.

The chain links TRBV28 to TRBJ1-5; TRBD1 is a possible D gene (5 bases). This CDR3 spans 15 amino acids. Germline V gene lookup returns CDR1 MDHEN and CDR2 SYDVKM. Trimming pared 6 bases from V and 7 bases from J, leaving 19 bases between. CDR3 region: CASRYRQGGGQPQHF. CDR3 sequence (DNA): TGTGCCAGCAGATATAGGCAGGGTGGCGGCCAGCCCCAGCATTTT.

The chain is built from TRBV7-9 and TRBJ2-5; tentative D call: TRBD1 (5 bases). The CDR3 sequence is 16 residues long. The V end lost 3 bases, the J end lost 2 bases, and 16 bases lay between the germline ends. Germline CDR1 and CDR2: SEHNR and FQNEAQ (reference sequence). The CDR3 region has the DNA TGTGCCAGCAGCTTGGGAAACGGACACATTCAAGAGACCCAGTACTTC. Protein product: CASSLGNGHIQETQYF.

In nucleotides, the CDR3 is TGTGCCAGCACCCTGAGTGGCGGGAGTATTCCCGGGGAGCAGTACTTC. This sequence encodes CASTLSGGSIPGEQYF. The rearrangement links TRBV5-4 to TRBJ2-7; 7 positions match TRBD2. Losses at the gene ends were 6 bases for V and 7 bases for J; bases not matched to a gene: 19. Germline CDR1 is SGHNT and CDR2 is YYREEE (reference sequence). This CDR3 comprises 16 residues.

The chain employs TRBV5-1 and TRBJ2-3, with D tentatively TRBD2 (6 bases). The CDR3 is made up of 13 amino acids. CDR1 and CDR2 from the germline V gene are SGHRS and YFSETQ. Trimming pared 4 bases from V and 5 bases from J, leaving 11 bases between. CDR3 in DNA: TGCGCCAGCAGCGGAACTAGCTTAGATACGCAGTATTTT. It encodes CASSGTSLDTQYF.

The chain has TRBV7-6 and TRBJ2-7; D remains ambiguous. CDR1 is SGHVS, CDR2 FNYEAQ, per germline. The germline V and J ends were trimmed by 1 base and 0 bases, with 7 bases remaining between them. The CDR3 totals 14 residues. The CDR3: CASSLVGSSYEQYF. The CDR3 DNA is TGTGCCAGCAGCTTAGTTGGCAGCTCCTACGAGCAGTACTTC.

The chain combines TRBV7-2 with TRBJ2-1; 9 bases line up with TRBD2. CDR1 and CDR2 (germline): SGHTA, FQGNSA. The CDR3 is made up of 15 amino acids. Trimming removed 6 bases from V and 4 bases from J; junction bases left unmatched: 7. The CDR3 loop is CASRYASGAYNEQFF. The CDR3 DNA sequence: TGTGCCAGCAGATATGCTAGCGGGGCTTACAATGAGCAGTTCTTC.

V is TRBV30 and J is TRBJ1-1, with 12 positions matching TRBD1. Looked up from germline, CDR1 is GTSNPN and CDR2 is SVGIG (reference sequence). There are 13 residues in the CDR3. V lost 2 bases, J lost 10 bases, and 5 bases stayed unmatched. The CDR3 DNA reads TGTGCCTGGAGTTTGGGACAGGGGGCGAGAGCTTTCTTT. Protein product: CAWSLGQGARAFF.

The CDR3 DNA sequence: TGTGCCAGCAGTTACGACGGAGAGATGGGAGTAGATACGCAGTATTTT. The encoded protein is CASSYDGEMGVDTQYF. This chain links TRBV6-5 with TRBJ2-3; D perhaps matches TRBD2 (5 bases). The CDR3 runs 16 residues. Trimming removed 2 bases at V and 5 bases at J, with 17 bases between. Germline-derived CDR1 and CDR2 are MNHEY and SVGAGI.

There are a few counts of this clone. V gene TRBV9 combines with J gene TRBJ1-5, with D possibly TRBD1 on 5 matching bases. CDR3 size: 14 residues. V was clipped by 0 bases and J by 7 bases, with 11 bases between them. From germline, CDR1 is SGDLS and CDR2 YYNGEE. The CDR3 loop is CASSVGSGGQPQHF. CDR3 nucleotides: TGTGCCAGCAGCGTAGGAAGCGGGGGGCAGCCCCAGCATTTT.

This clone was counted once. V and J are TRBV30 and TRBJ1-1; tentatively, D is TRBD1 (5 bases). This CDR3 is 12 amino acids long. Trimming shortened V by 5 bases and J by 1 base, and 8 bases separated the two germline ends. Germline assignment: CDR1 GTSNPN and CDR2 SVGIG (reference sequence). The CDR3 nucleotides are TGTGCCTGGCAGACAGAGAACACTGAAGCTTTCTTT. Translation gives CAWQTENTEAFF.

The chain combines TRBV19 with TRBJ1-1; D possibly corresponds to TRBD1 (6 bases). CDR1 is LNHDA and CDR2 is SQIVND in the germline V gene (reference sequence). This CDR3 has 13 residues. V was pared by 5 bases and J by 5 bases, with 12 bases between. The CDR3 nucleotides are TGTGCCAGTAGTCTGGGGGCGCGGACTGAAGCTTTCTTT. Encoded protein: CASSLGARTEAFF. The full variable domain, rest sourced from reference TRBV19 and TRBJ1-1, is DGGITQSPKYLFRKEGQNVTLSCEQNLNHDAMYWYRQDPGQGLRLIYYSQIVNDFQKGDIAEGYSVSREKKESFPLTVTSAQKNPTAFYLCASSLGARTEAFFGQGTRLTVV.

This chain connects TRBV11-2 to TRBJ2-7, with D hard to call. This CDR3 has 12 amino acids. V lost 5 bases to trimming and J lost 4 bases, with 9 bases between them. Germline V lookup: CDR1 SGHAT, CDR2 FQNNGV. The CDR3 sequence: CASSRDLYEQYF. DNA for the CDR3: TGTGCCAGCAGCCGAGATTTGTACGAGCAGTACTTC.

J is TRBJ2-5 and V is TRBV5-4; the D gene is possibly TRBD2 (5 bases). Trimming pared 4 bases from V and 5 bases from J, leaving 12 bases between. CDR3 length equals 13 residues. Germline values: CDR1 SGHNT, CDR2 YYREEE (reference sequence). CDR3 in amino acids: CASSLTTVETQYF. Written as DNA, the CDR3 is TGTGCCAGCAGCCTGACTACTGTGGAGACCCAGTACTTC.